This T cell receptor beta chain was sequenced in a study of vaccination effects on CD4 cells after COVID-19. Method: immunoSEQ multiplex PCR; TCRdb's copy keeps in-frame clones and lacks some. The sample contains about 74,000 clones, roughly 80% of which appear only once. Regarding this clone: Its specificity is not known.

With roughly 10 days of culture completed, CD4+ T cells were isolated. The sequence was obtained from a human donor who received a COVID-19 vaccine. Sequenced here: CD4+ T cells from PBMCs cultured without peptide, sampled before COVID-19 vaccination.

The CDR3 here is CASSPQPWGNQPQHF. CDR3 bases: TGTGCCAGTAGTCCACAGCCTTGGGGCAATCAGCCCCAGCATTTT. The V call is TRBV19, the J call TRBJ1-5, with no clear D. Trimming shortened V by 5 bases and J by 2 bases, and 13 bases separated the two germline ends. The CDR3 loop spans 15 amino acids. CDR1 is LNHDA and CDR2 is SQIVND in the germline V gene (reference sequence).